One and the same sample provided the 18 T cell receptor beta chains below, sequenced in a study of pediatric ulcerative colitis. TCRdb's copy holds only in-frame clones and misses some; the assay was immunoSEQ multiplex PCR. The table has around 68,000 clones, around 80% seen once. The sequenced sample consisted of blood. These receptors all come from a boy aged 5-17 years with moderate ulcerative colitis.

The J gene is TRBJ2-7, the V gene TRBV5-1; a weak D match, TRBD2 (5 bases). Germline V CDR1 and CDR2: SGHRS, YFSETQ. The CDR3 extends over 11 amino acids. V shed 4 bases and J shed 7 bases, with 9 bases lying between them. The CDR3 is CASSSTGEQYF. DNA for the CDR3: TGCGCCAGCAGCAGTACGGGGGAGCAGTACTTC. Drawing the rest from reference TRBV5-1 and TRBJ2-7, the complete variable domain is KAGVTQTPRYLIKTRGQQVTLSCSPISGHRSVSWYQQTPGQGLQFLFEYFSETQRNKGNFPGRFSGRQFSNSRSEMNVSTLELGDSALYLCASSSTGEQYFGPGTRLTVT.

The genes are TRBV19 and TRBJ1-3; 8 nucleotides line up with TRBD1. Trimming at V came to 3 bases and at J to 1 base, leaving 5 bases not matched to a gene. The CDR3 is 16 residues long. Germline CDR1 reads LNHDA; CDR2 reads SQIVND (reference sequence). Here the CDR3 DNA reads TGTGCCAGTAGTATCTCCGACAGGGGATCTGGAAACACCATATATTTT. It is translated as CASSISDRGSGNTIYF.

The sample holds a few counts of this clone. This chain joins TRBV4-2 and TRBJ1-1; possible D gene TRBD1, 5 bases. V lost 4 bases and J 3 bases, leaving 12 bases between the germline ends. Germline CDR1 LGHNA, CDR2 YNFKEQ. There are 14 residues in the CDR3. The CDR3 is CASSPGHRYTEAFF. The CDR3 nucleotides read TGTGCCAGCAGCCCAGGACACCGATACACTGAAGCTTTCTTT.

The chain employs TRBV29-1 and TRBJ2-2, with D possibly TRBD2 on 5 matching bases. V was cut by 1 base and J by 3 bases, with 15 bases left in between. The CDR3 sequence is 16 residues long. From germline, CDR1 is SQVTM and CDR2 ANQGSEA. The DNA for the CDR3 is TGCAGCGTTGAAGGTCCACTAGACGGCGACACCGGGGAGCTGTTTTTT. It yields the protein CSVEGPLDGDTGELFF.

The chain is built from TRBV7-2 and TRBJ2-1; 7 bases match TRBD2. This CDR3 is built from 16 residues. The germline gives CDR1 SGHTA, CDR2 FQGNSA. The V segment lost 6 bases and the J segment 6 bases; nucleotides outside the gene matches: 14. CDR3 bases: TGTGCCAGCAGAAAATGGGAGGGTCCAACTTCCAATGAGCAGTTCTTC. It translates to CASRKWEGPTSNEQFF.

The CDR3 DNA reads TGCAGCGTTGAAGGCCGAGTAGCGGGGGCCGGGGAGCTGTTTTTT. Protein: CSVEGRVAGAGELFF. V usage is TRBV29-1 and J usage is TRBJ2-2; 9 bases agree with TRBD2. CDR1 and CDR2 (germline): SQVTM, ANQGSEA. The J segment lost 6 bases and the V segment lost 1 base, leaving 6 bases of the junction unmatched. This CDR3 contains 15 residues.

The chain employs TRBV18 and TRBJ1-1; 10 bases match TRBD1. Trimming at V came to 3 bases and at J to 1 base, leaving 5 bases not matched to a gene. This CDR3 is 16 amino acids long. CDR1 and CDR2 (germline): KGHSH, LQKENI. Written as DNA, the CDR3 is TGTGCCAGCTCACCGACAGGGGGCGCAGGGAACACTGAAGCTTTCTTT. Residues: CASSPTGGAGNTEAFF.

This chain links TRBV11-3 with TRBJ2-1, with TRBD2 as a possible D gene (6 bases). From germline, CDR1 is SGHNT and CDR2 YENEEA. The CDR3 loop spans 16 amino acids. V shed 1 base and J shed 6 bases, with 16 bases lying between them. The CDR3 loop is CASSLGSGGILNEQFF. As DNA, the CDR3 is TGTGCCAGCAGCTTAGGGAGTGGCGGGATTCTCAATGAGCAGTTCTTC.

This clone was seen a single time. The CDR3 DNA reads as TGTGCTAGTGGTTTGGACGACTACTCCTACGAGCAGTACTTC. It codes for CASGLDDYSYEQYF. The chain uses TRBV12-5 and TRBJ2-7; D is possibly TRBD2 (5 bases). V lost 1 base, J lost 0 bases, and 7 bases lay in between. The CDR3 extends over 14 amino acids. Germline V lookup: CDR1 LGHNT, CDR2 FRNRAP.

The chain combines TRBV28 with TRBJ1-2, with D possibly TRBD1 on 6 matching bases. Germline V gives CDR1 MDHEN, CDR2 SYDVKM. This CDR3 is built from 18 residues. Trimming removed 4 bases from V and 6 bases from J, with 27 bases in between. This CDR3 is CASSSQYLRGGLVNGYTF. Written as DNA, the CDR3 is TGTGCCAGCAGTTCACAATACCTACGAGGGGGATTAGTTAATGGCTACACCTTC.

The count of this clone is one. The V and J genes are TRBV7-3 and TRBJ2-1, with 10 bases aligning to TRBD2. This CDR3 spans 18 amino acids. Germline V gene sequence: CDR1 SGHTA, CDR2 FQGTGA. The trim removed 2 bases at V and 6 bases at J, leaving 13 bases unmatched. CDR3 protein: CASSLPPLAGEVGNEQFF. The CDR3 DNA is TGTGCCAGCAGCTTACCCCCCCTAGCGGGAGAAGTGGGCAATGAGCAGTTCTTC. The complete variable domain, with remaining parts taken from reference TRBV7-3 and TRBJ2-1, reads GAGVSQTPSNKVTEKGKYVELRCDPISGHTALYWYRQSLGQGPEFLIYFQGTGAADDSGLPNDRFFAVRPEGSVSTLKIQRTERGDSAVYLCASSLPPLAGEVGNEQFFGPGTRLTVL.

In this sample, this clone turned up a few times. V and J are TRBV7-2 and TRBJ1-1; TRBD1 matches 7 bases. With V trimmed by 5 bases and J by 5 bases, 14 bases remained unmatched. CDR1 SGHTA and CDR2 FQGNSA come from the germline V gene. The CDR3 loop spans 16 amino acids. For the CDR3, the DNA is TGTGCCAGCAGCGCCCCCGGGACAGAGTCGATTACTGAAGCTTTCTTT. It specifies CASSAPGTESITEAFF.

CDR3 nucleotide sequence: TGTGCCAGCAGCCCGCGTGAGGGGGCCTATGGCTACACCTTC. It specifies CASSPREGAYGYTF. The V call is TRBV5-4, the J call TRBJ1-2, with 7 nucleotides matching TRBD1. Germline V gives CDR1 SGHNT, CDR2 YYREEE (reference sequence). The CDR3 extends over 14 amino acids. Losses at the gene ends were 4 bases for V and 4 bases for J; bases not matched to a gene: 7. The full variable domain, with the rest looked up from reference TRBV5-4 and TRBJ1-2, is ETGVTQSPTHLIKTRGQQVTLRCSSQSGHNTVSWYQQALGQGPQFIFQYYREEENGRGNFPPRFSGLQFPNYSSELNVNALELDDSALYLCASSPREGAYGYTFGSGTRLTVV.

This chain connects TRBV5-6 to TRBJ1-1; no reliable D call. The V gene lost 2 bases and the J gene lost 4 bases, with 9 bases spanning the gap. CDR1 is SGHDT, CDR2 YYEEEE, per germline. The CDR3 contains 13 residues. The CDR3 here is CASSFRGRTEAFF. The CDR3 DNA is TGTGCCAGCAGCTTCCGCGGGCGCACTGAAGCTTTCTTT.

This chain connects TRBV19 to TRBJ2-7; possibly TRBD2 for D (6 bases). From germline, CDR1 is LNHDA and CDR2 SQIVND (reference sequence). V lost 7 bases, J lost 2 bases, and 18 bases lay in between. This CDR3 has 15 residues. The CDR3, as DNA: TGTGCCAGTACTCTCCGGGACTCGCTAACCTACGAGCAGTACTTC. This translates into CASTLRDSLTYEQYF. Using reference TRBV19 and TRBJ2-7 for the parts outside the CDR3, the full variable domain is DGGITQSPKYLFRKEGQNVTLSCEQNLNHDAMYWYRQDPGQGLRLIYYSQIVNDFQKGDIAEGYSVSREKKESFPLTVTSAQKNPTAFYLCASTLRDSLTYEQYFGPGTRLTVT.

The rearrangement links TRBV27 to TRBJ1-2; TRBD1 might be the D (6 bases). This CDR3 is 13 amino acids long. V was trimmed by 6 bases and J by 7 bases, leaving 15 bases between them. Germline V gives CDR1 MNHEY, CDR2 SMNVEV (reference sequence). CDR3 in DNA: TGTGCCAGCAGCCTCCACAGAGGGGGTGGCTACACCTTC. Encoded protein: CASSLHRGGGYTF.

This chain connects TRBV4-3 to TRBJ2-7; the match to TRBD1 covers 9 bases. The CDR3 runs to 14 residues. With 2 bases clipped from V and 3 bases from J, the junction kept 2 bases outside the gene matches. Looked up from germline, CDR1 is LGHNA and CDR2 is YSLEER. The CDR3 reads CASSQLTGGYEQYF. CDR3 DNA sequence: TGCGCCAGCAGCCAATTGACAGGGGGCTACGAGCAGTACTTC.

The chain couples TRBV18 to TRBJ2-7; D gene ambiguous. V gave up 3 bases and J gave up 2 bases, with 8 bases separating them. Germline V CDR1 and CDR2: KGHSH, LQKENI. This CDR3 spans 13 amino acids. CDR3 coding DNA: TGTGCCAGCTCACCTATAAGTCCCTACGAGCAGTACTTC. As protein: CASSPISPYEQYF.